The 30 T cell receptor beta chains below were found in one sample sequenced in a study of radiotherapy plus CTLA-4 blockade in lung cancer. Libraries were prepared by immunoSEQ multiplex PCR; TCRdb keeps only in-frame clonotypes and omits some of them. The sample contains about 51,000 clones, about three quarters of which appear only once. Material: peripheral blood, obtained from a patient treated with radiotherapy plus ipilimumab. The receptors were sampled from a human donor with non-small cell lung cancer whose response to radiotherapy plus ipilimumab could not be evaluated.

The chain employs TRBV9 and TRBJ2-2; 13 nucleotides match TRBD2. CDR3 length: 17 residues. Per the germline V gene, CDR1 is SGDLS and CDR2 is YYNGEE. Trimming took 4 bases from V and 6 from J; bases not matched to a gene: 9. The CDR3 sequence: CASSHRTSGSNAGELFF. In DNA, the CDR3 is TGTGCCAGCAGCCACCGGACTAGCGGGAGTAATGCCGGGGAGCTGTTTTTT. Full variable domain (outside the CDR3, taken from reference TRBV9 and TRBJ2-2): DSGVTQTPKHLITATGQRVTLRCSPRSGDLSVYWYQQSLDQGLQFLIQYYNGEERAKGNILERFSAQQFPDLHSELNLSSLELGDSALYFCASSHRTSGSNAGELFFGEGSRLTVL.

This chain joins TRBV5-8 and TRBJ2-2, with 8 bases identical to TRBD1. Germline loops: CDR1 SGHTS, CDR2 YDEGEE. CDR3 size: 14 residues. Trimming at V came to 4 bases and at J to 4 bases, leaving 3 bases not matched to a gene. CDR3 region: CASSLGQGTGELFF. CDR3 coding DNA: TGTGCCAGCAGCCTTGGACAGGGCACCGGGGAGCTGTTTTTT.

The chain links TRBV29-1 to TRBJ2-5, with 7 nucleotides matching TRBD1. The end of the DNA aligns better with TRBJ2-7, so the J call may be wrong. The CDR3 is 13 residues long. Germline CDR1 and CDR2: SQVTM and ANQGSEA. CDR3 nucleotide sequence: TGCAGCGTATCCCGGGGACAGTCCTACGAGCAGTACTTC. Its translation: CSVSRGQSYEQYF.

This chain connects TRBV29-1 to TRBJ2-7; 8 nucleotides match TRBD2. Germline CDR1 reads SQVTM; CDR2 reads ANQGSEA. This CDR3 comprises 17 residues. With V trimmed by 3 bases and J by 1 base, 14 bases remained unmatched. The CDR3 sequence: CSVDGWGSGKSSYEQYF. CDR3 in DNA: TGCAGCGTTGACGGGTGGGGTAGCGGGAAATCTTCCTACGAGCAGTACTTC.

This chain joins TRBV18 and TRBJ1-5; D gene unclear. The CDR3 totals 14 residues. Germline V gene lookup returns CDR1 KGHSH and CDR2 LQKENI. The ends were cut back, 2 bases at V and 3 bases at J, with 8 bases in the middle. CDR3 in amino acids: CASSPATANQPQHF. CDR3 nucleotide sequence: TGTGCCAGCTCACCAGCGACTGCCAATCAGCCCCAGCATTTT.

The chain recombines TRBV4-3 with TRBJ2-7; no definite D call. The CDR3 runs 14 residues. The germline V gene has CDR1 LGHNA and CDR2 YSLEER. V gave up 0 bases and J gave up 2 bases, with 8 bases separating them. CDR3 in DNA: TGCGCCAGCAGCCAAGATTCTAACGCCTACGAGCAGTACTTC. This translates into CASSQDSNAYEQYF.

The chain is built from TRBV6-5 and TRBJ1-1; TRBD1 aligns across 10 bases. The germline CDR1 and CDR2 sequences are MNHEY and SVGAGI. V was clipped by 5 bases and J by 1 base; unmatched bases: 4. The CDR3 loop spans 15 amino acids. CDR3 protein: CASSPGDRGNTEAFF. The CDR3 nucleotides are TGTGCCAGCAGTCCTGGGGACAGGGGGAACACTGAAGCTTTCTTT.

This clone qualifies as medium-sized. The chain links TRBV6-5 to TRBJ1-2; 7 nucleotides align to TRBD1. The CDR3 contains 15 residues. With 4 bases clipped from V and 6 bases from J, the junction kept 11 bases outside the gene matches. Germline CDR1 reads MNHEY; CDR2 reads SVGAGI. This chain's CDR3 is CASSFSWSGGNGYTF. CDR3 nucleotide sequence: TGTGCCAGCAGTTTTAGTTGGTCAGGGGGAAATGGCTACACCTTC.

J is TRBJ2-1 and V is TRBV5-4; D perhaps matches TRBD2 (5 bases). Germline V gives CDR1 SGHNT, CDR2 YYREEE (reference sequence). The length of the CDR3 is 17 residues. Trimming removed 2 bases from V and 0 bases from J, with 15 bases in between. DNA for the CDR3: TGTGCCAGCAGCTTTGCCATCAGGACTTTCTCCTACAATGAGCAGTTCTTC. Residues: CASSFAIRTFSYNEQFF.

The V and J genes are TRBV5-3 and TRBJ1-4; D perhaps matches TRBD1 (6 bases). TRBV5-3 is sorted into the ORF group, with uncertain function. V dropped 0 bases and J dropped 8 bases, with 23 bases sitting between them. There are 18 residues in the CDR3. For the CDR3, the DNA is TGTGCCAGAAGCTTGGGTCGGGCAGTTCAGGGGCTAATGGAAAAACTGTTTTTT. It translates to CARSLGRAVQGLMEKLFF.

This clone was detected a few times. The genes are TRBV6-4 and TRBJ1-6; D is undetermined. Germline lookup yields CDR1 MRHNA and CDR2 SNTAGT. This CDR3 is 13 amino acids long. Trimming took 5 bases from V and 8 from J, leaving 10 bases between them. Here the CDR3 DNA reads TGTGCCAGCAGTAGCCAGGTGTATTCACCCCTCCACTTT. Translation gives CASSSQVYSPLHF.

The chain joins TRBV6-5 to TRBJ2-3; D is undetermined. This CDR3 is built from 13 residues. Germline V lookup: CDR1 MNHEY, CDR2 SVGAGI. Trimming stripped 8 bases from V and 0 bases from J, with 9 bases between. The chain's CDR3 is CASVRHSTDTQYF. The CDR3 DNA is TGTGCCAGCGTAAGACATAGCACAGATACGCAGTATTTT.

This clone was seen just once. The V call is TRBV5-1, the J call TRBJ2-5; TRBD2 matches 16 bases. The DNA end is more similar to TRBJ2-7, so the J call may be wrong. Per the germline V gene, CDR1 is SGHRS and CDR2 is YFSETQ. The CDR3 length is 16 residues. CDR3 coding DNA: TGCGCCAGCAGCTCGGGACTAGCGGGAGGGATCTACGAGCAGTACTTC. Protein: CASSSGLAGGIYEQYF.

This chain's CDR3 is CASSPGARKGTQYF. The CDR3 DNA reads as TGTGCCAGCAGCCCTGGGGCGAGAAAGGGGACCCAGTACTTC. The V gene is TRBV7-7, the J gene TRBJ2-5, with TRBD1 as a possible D gene (5 bases). Germline CDR1 is SSHAT and CDR2 is FNYEAQ (reference sequence). Trimming cost V 5 bases and J 7 bases, with 17 bases left between them. This CDR3 has 14 amino acids.

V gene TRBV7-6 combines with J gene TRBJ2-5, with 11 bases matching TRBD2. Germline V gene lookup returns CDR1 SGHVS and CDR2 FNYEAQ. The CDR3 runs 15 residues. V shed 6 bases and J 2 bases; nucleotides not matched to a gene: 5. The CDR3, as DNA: TGTGCCAGCAGTTTCGGGACTAGCGGTCAAGAGACCCAGTACTTC. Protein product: CASSFGTSGQETQYF. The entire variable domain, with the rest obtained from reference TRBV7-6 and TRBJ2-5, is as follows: GAGVSQSPRYKVTKRGQDVALRCDPISGHVSLYWYRQALGQGPEFLTYFNYEAQQDKSGLPNDRFSAERPEGSISTLTIQRTEQRDSAMYRCASSFGTSGQETQYFGPGTRLLVL.

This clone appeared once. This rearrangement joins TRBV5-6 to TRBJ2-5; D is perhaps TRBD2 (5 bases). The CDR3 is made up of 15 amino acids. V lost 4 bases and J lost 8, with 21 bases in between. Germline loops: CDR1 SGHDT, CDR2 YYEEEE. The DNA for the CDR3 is TGTGCCAGCAGCCCCCGGGGAGTACGTCGTGCTACCCAGTACTTC. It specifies CASSPRGVRRATQYF.

The CDR3 DNA sequence: TGTGCCAGCAGCGATCCGGAACTAGCGGGGGGGCGGAAAGAGACCCAGTACTTC. Encoded protein: CASSDPELAGGRKETQYF. The rearrangement joins TRBV9 to TRBJ2-5; 13 bases map to TRBD2. The CDR3 contains 18 residues. After removal of 3 bases from V and 3 bases from J, the junction contained 11 bases not matched to a gene. Germline V lookup: CDR1 SGDLS, CDR2 YYNGEE.

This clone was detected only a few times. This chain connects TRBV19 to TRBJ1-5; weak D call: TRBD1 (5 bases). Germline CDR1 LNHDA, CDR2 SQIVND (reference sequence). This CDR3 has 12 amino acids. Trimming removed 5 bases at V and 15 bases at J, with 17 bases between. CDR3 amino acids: CASSGLTAVLHF. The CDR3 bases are TGTGCCAGTAGTGGCTTGACAGCCGTCCTGCATTTT.

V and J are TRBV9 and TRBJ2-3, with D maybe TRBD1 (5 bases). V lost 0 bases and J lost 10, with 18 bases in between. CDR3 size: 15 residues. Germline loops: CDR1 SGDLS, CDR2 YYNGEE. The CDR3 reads CASSVDPLPDSAQYF. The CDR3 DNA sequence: TGTGCCAGCAGCGTAGACCCCTTGCCAGACAGTGCGCAGTATTTT.

CDR3 sequence: CASSLDLVSEQYF. CDR3 nucleotides: TGTGCCAGCAGCTTAGATCTCGTCTCCGAGCAGTACTTC. The chain uses TRBV11-3 and TRBJ2-7; D not resolved. Trimming took off 0 bases at V and 6 bases at J, with 9 bases between the two ends. The CDR3 spans 13 residues. Germline CDR1 is SGHNT and CDR2 is YENEEA.

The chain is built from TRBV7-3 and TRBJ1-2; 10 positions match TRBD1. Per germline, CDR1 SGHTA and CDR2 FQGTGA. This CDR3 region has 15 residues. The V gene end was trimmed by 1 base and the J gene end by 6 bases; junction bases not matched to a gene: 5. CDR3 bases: TGTGCCAGCAGCTTAAATCGACAGGGGGCAAATGGCTACACCTTC. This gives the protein CASSLNRQGANGYTF. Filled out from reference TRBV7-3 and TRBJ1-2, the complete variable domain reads GAGVSQTPSNKVTEKGKYVELRCDPISGHTALYWYRQSLGQGPEFLIYFQGTGAADDSGLPNDRFFAVRPEGSVSTLKIQRTERGDSAVYLCASSLNRQGANGYTFGSGTRLTVV.

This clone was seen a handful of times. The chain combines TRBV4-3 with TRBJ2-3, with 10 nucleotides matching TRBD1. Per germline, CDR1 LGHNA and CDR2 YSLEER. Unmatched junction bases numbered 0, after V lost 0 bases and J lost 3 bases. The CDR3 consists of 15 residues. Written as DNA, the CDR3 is TGCGCCAGCAGCCAAGAGGGACAGGGGACAGATACGCAGTATTTT. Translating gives CASSQEGQGTDTQYF.

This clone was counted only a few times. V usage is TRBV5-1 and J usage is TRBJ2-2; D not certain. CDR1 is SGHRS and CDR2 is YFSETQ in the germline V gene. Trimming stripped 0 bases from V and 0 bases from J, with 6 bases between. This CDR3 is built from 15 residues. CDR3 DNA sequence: TGCGCCAGCAGCTTGGTCCAGGCGAACACCGGGGAGCTGTTTTTT. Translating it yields CASSLVQANTGELFF.

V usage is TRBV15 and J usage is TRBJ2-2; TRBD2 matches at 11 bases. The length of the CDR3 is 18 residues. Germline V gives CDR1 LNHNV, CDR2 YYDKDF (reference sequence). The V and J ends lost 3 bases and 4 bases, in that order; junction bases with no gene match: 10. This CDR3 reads CATSRALLAGGGTGELFF. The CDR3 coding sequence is TGTGCCACCAGCAGGGCCTTGTTAGCGGGAGGGGGCACCGGGGAGCTGTTTTTT.

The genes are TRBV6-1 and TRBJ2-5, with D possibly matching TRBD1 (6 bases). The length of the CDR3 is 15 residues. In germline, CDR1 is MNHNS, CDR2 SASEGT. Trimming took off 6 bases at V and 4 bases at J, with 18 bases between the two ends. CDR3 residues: CASSPLGAGVETQYF. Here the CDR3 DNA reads TGTGCCAGCAGCCCCCTGGGGGCAGGGGTAGAGACCCAGTACTTC.

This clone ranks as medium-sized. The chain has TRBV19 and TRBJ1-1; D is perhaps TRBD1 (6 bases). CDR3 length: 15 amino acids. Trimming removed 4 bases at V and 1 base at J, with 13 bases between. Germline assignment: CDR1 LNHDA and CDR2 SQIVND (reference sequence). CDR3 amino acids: CASSSQSTGNTEAFF. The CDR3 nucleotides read TGTGCCAGTAGTAGTCAATCGACAGGGAACACTGAAGCTTTCTTT.

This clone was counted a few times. The CDR3 sequence is CASSVAAGRGEQRLHF. Written as DNA, the CDR3 is TGTGCCAGCAGCGTAGCCGCGGGACGGGGGGAACAACGCCTCCACTTT. The V gene is TRBV9, the J gene TRBJ1-6; D perhaps matches TRBD1 (5 bases). The V gene's germline CDR1 is SGDLS and CDR2 YYNGEE. With 0 bases removed from V and 15 bases from J, the gap between germline ends came to 22 bases. This CDR3 comprises 16 residues.

Here the CDR3 DNA reads TGTGCCAGCAGCTTTCTTCTTGACTCGCCAGATACGCAGTATTTT. Translation: CASSFLLDSPDTQYF. V gene TRBV7-6 combines with J gene TRBJ2-3, with D hard to call. Trimming cost V 3 bases and J 4 bases, with 14 bases left between them. The germline V gene encodes CDR1 SGHVS and CDR2 FNYEAQ. CDR3 length equals 15 residues.

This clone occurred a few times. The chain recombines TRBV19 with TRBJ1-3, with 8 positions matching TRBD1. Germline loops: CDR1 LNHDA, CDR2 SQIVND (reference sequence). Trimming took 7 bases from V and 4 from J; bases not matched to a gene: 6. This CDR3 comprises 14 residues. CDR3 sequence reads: CASMHRGVGNTIYF. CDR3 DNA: TGTGCCAGTATGCACAGGGGGGTCGGAAACACCATATATTTT.

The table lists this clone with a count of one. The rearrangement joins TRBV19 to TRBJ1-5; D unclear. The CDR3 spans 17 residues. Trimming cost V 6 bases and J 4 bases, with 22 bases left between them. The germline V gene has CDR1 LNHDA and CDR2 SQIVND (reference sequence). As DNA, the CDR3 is TGTGCCAGTAGAATAAAATTAGCGTGGGGAGAGAATCAGCCCCAGCATTTT. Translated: CASRIKLAWGENQPQHF.